Following are 8 T cell receptor beta chains from one sample sequenced in a study of cytomegalovirus exposure and HLA in healthy donors. 60 Vbeta and 13 Jbeta primers were used in PCR. Assay used: immunoSEQ multiplex PCR; TCRdb lists only in-frame clones, some missing. Its clone listing holds about 140,000 clones. The sequencing sample was made of PBMCs. These receptors were taken from a male donor in good health and CMV-seronegative.

The chain couples TRBV11-2 to TRBJ1-5; D not certain. The CDR3 sequence is 13 residues long. Germline CDR1 is SGHAT and CDR2 is FQNNGV. Trimming pared 0 bases from V and 6 bases from J, leaving 6 bases between. The CDR3 DNA follows: TGTGCCAGCAGCTTAGAGGTTAGTCAGCCCCAGCATTTT. Translated: CASSLEVSQPQHF.

This sequence joins TRBV6-1 and TRBJ1-5; tentative D call: TRBD1 (6 bases). Germline V gene lookup returns CDR1 MNHNS and CDR2 SASEGT. The CDR3 has 15 residues. V lost 2 bases to trimming and J lost 5 bases, with 13 bases between them. The CDR3 DNA is TGTGCCAGCAGTGAAAACAACAGGGCTTATCAGCCCCAGCATTTT. As protein: CASSENNRAYQPQHF.

V gene TRBV18 combines with J gene TRBJ2-7; 8 bases align to TRBD2. The CDR3 is 16 residues long. V lost 6 bases, J lost 5 bases, and 15 bases stayed unmatched. Germline CDR1 and CDR2: KGHSH and LQKENI. In nucleotides, the CDR3 is TGTGCCAGCTCCTGGGTACCGGGAGGGCCCAGTGACGAGCAGTACTTC. Translating gives CASSWVPGGPSDEQYF.

The chain joins TRBV5-6 to TRBJ2-1; possible D gene TRBD1, 6 bases. The germline V gene encodes CDR1 SGHDT and CDR2 YYEEEE. The CDR3 consists of 15 residues. The V and J ends lost 2 bases and 7 bases respectively, with 16 bases between them. CDR3 in amino acids: CASSFPRGLGNEQFF. CDR3 in DNA: TGTGCCAGCAGCTTCCCCAGGGGCCTGGGAAATGAGCAGTTCTTC. Supplemented by reference TRBV5-6 and TRBJ2-1, the full variable domain reads DAGVTQSPTHLIKTRGQQVTLRCSPKSGHDTVSWYQQALGQGPQFIFQYYEEEERQRGNFPDRFSGHQFPNYSSELNVNALLLGDSALYLCASSFPRGLGNEQFFGPGTRLTVL.

This chain joins TRBV19 and TRBJ2-7, with 13 bases aligning to TRBD2. With V trimmed by 3 bases and J by 5 bases, 10 bases remained unmatched. This CDR3 is built from 17 residues. Germline lookup yields CDR1 LNHDA and CDR2 SQIVND (reference sequence). The CDR3 nucleotides are TGTGCCAGTAGTATCTGGGGACTAGCGGGAATTATGGACGAGCAGTACTTC. This encodes CASSIWGLAGIMDEQYF. The full variable domain, in which reference TRBV19 and TRBJ2-7 provide the parts outside the CDR3, is DGGITQSPKYLFRKEGQNVTLSCEQNLNHDAMYWYRQDPGQGLRLIYYSQIVNDFQKGDIAEGYSVSREKKESFPLTVTSAQKNPTAFYLCASSIWGLAGIMDEQYFGPGTRLTVT.

The chain combines TRBV15 with TRBJ2-7, with D tentatively TRBD2 (6 bases). There are 16 residues in the CDR3. Germline loops: CDR1 LNHNV, CDR2 YYDKDF (reference sequence). Trimming pared 0 bases from V and 1 base from J, leaving 13 bases between. DNA of the CDR3: TGTGCCACCAGCAGAGATGGGGCGGGGCCTTCCTACGAGCAGTACTTC. Translating gives CATSRDGAGPSYEQYF.

The chain recombines TRBV5-6 with TRBJ1-6; TRBD1 is a possible D gene (6 bases). There are 14 residues in the CDR3. The V gene lost 3 bases and the J gene lost 5 bases, with 9 bases spanning the gap. CDR1 SGHDT and CDR2 YYEEEE come from the germline V gene. Here the CDR3 reads CASSWDTNNSPLHF. The DNA of the CDR3 is TGTGCCAGCAGCTGGGACACAAATAATTCACCCCTCCACTTT.

The V call is TRBV30, the J call TRBJ2-1, with D tentatively TRBD1 (6 bases). The CDR3 runs 15 residues. Germline assignment: CDR1 GTSNPN and CDR2 SVGIG (reference sequence). The ends were cut back, 3 bases at V and 0 bases at J, with 12 bases in the middle. CDR3 residues: CAWSQQGFSYNEQFF. CDR3 nucleotides: TGTGCCTGGAGCCAACAGGGATTCTCCTACAATGAGCAGTTCTTC.